This T cell receptor (beta chain) came from a study of blood T cell repertoires in COVID-19. Germline CDR1 SGHDT, CDR2 YYEEEE. This CDR3 is 15 amino acids long. Losses at the gene ends were 2 bases for V and 4 bases for J; bases not matched to a gene: 7. Per the study methods: Scientists estimated how many nucleated cells there were by amplifying reference gene primers. Assay used: immunoSEQ multiplex PCR; TCRdb lists only in-frame clones, some missing. That table supplies the V and J calls and clone size; D and trimming were determined from the DNA. The sample records approximately 54,000 clones, 80% to 90% being singletons.

This chain joins TRBV5-6 and TRBJ2-3, with 7 bases aligning to TRBD2. Sequencing input: peripheral blood. The TCR sequence derives from a woman in her fifties or sixties with acute or convalescent COVID-19. CDR3 in amino acids: CASSFRAGVSDTQYF. The CDR3 coding sequence is TGTGCCAGCAGCTTCAGGGCGGGGGTTTCAGATACGCAGTATTTT. The variable domain in full, with the rest retrieved from reference TRBV5-6 and TRBJ2-3, is DAGVTQSPTHLIKTRGQQVTLRCSPKSGHDTVSWYQQALGQGPQFIFQYYEEEERQRGNFPDRFSGHQFPNYSSELNVNALLLGDSALYLCASSFRAGVSDTQYFGPGTRLTVL.